One and the same sample provided the 15 T cell receptor beta chains below, sequenced in a study of T cell responses to AZD1222 COVID-19 vaccine. Measured with immunoSEQ multiplex PCR; TCRdb has only the in-frame clones, and not every one. The top ten hold about 3.3% of the sample, which has 110,000 or so clones, more than 70% seen once. This specimen consisted of peripheral blood, obtained on day 0 of AZD1222 vaccination. Receptors originate from an adult in good health.

This sequence joins TRBV19 and TRBJ1-3; no clear D gene. The length of the CDR3 is 13 residues. From germline, CDR1 is LNHDA and CDR2 SQIVND (reference sequence). Trimming took 7 bases from V and 3 from J, leaving 10 bases between them. CDR3 amino acids: CASMRRFGNTIYF. In DNA form, the CDR3 reads TGTGCCAGTATGCGGAGGTTTGGAAACACCATATATTTT. The complete variable domain, with remaining parts taken from reference TRBV19 and TRBJ1-3, reads DGGITQSPKYLFRKEGQNVTLSCEQNLNHDAMYWYRQDPGQGLRLIYYSQIVNDFQKGDIAEGYSVSREKKESFPLTVTSAQKNPTAFYLCASMRRFGNTIYFGEGSWLTVV.

V is TRBV5-6 and J is TRBJ2-3; tentatively, D is TRBD2 (5 bases). Germline CDR1 reads SGHDT; CDR2 reads YYEEEE. The CDR3 is 15 residues long. V was clipped by 4 bases and J by 2 bases, with 14 bases between them. CDR3 bases: TGTGCCAGCAGCCAGCAAGGACTCTACACAGATACGCAGTATTTT. Its translation: CASSQQGLYTDTQYF.

The chain is built from TRBV19 and TRBJ1-2; TRBD1 might be the D (5 bases). The V gene's germline CDR1 is LNHDA and CDR2 SQIVND (reference sequence). The length of the CDR3 is 15 residues. V was clipped by 4 bases and J by 3 bases, with 15 bases between them. The CDR3 DNA reads TGTGCCAGTAGTACCACCGGGACGGCCTACTATGGCTACACCTTC. Its translation: CASSTTGTAYYGYTF.

This sequence joins TRBV28 and TRBJ1-6; D is perhaps TRBD1 (5 bases). Germline V gene lookup returns CDR1 MDHEN and CDR2 SYDVKM. Trimming took off 8 bases at V and 5 bases at J, with 19 bases between the two ends. This CDR3 has 16 amino acids. The CDR3 loop is CASARRGINDNSPLHF. The CDR3 coding sequence is TGTGCCAGCGCCCGGCGGGGGATTAACGATAATTCACCCCTCCACTTT.

The rearrangement joins TRBV18 to TRBJ1-4, with D tentatively TRBD1 (6 bases). Germline loops: CDR1 KGHSH, CDR2 LQKENI. V lost 5 bases, J lost 3 bases, and 13 bases lay in between. This CDR3 spans 15 amino acids. The CDR3 reads CASSSQGTPNEKLFF. In DNA, the CDR3 is TGTGCCAGCTCATCCCAGGGGACCCCTAATGAAAAACTGTTTTTT.

This clone has only one observation. V gene TRBV7-2 combines with J gene TRBJ1-1; D perhaps matches TRBD1 (6 bases). From germline, CDR1 is SGHTA and CDR2 FQGNSA. Trimming pared 5 bases from V and 0 bases from J, leaving 16 bases between. The CDR3 covers 16 residues. CDR3 in DNA: TGTGCCAGCAGCACCTCCGGGACAACAATGAACACTGAAGCTTTCTTT. Residues: CASSTSGTTMNTEAFF.

The chain employs TRBV19 and TRBJ2-5, with D possibly being TRBD1 or TRBD2 (5 bases each). V lost 4 bases and J 5 bases, leaving 17 bases between the germline ends. The CDR3 totals 15 residues. Germline CDR1 reads LNHDA; CDR2 reads SQIVND (reference sequence). CDR3 bases: TGTGCCAGTAGTAAACTCTGGGACCCCATCGAGACCCAGTACTTC. This sequence encodes CASSKLWDPIETQYF.

The V and J genes are TRBV5-8 and TRBJ1-6; no clear D. This CDR3 has 12 amino acids. Trimming removed 6 bases at V and 4 bases at J, with 5 bases between. Germline loops: CDR1 SGHTS, CDR2 YDEGEE. CDR3 DNA: TGTGCCAGCACAGCGTATAATTCACCCCTCCACTTT. Its protein is CASTAYNSPLHF.

This clone showed up just once. The gene calls are TRBV29-1 and TRBJ2-1, with TRBD2 identical over 8 bases. From germline, CDR1 is SQVTM and CDR2 ANQGSEA. The CDR3 is 16 residues long. The V gene end was trimmed by 1 base and the J gene end by 0 bases; junction bases not matched to a gene: 5. In DNA form, the CDR3 reads TGCAGCGTTGAAGCCGGTAGCGGGATCTCCTACAATGAGCAGTTCTTC. It specifies CSVEAGSGISYNEQFF.

V gene TRBV7-9 combines with J gene TRBJ2-7, with a possible D match to TRBD1 (6 bases). CDR3 length: 14 amino acids. Germline V gene sequence: CDR1 SEHNR, CDR2 FQNEAQ (reference sequence). V was pared by 3 bases and J by 3 bases, with 12 bases between. Here the CDR3 reads CASSFGQGIYEQYF. The DNA for the CDR3 is TGTGCCAGCAGCTTCGGGCAGGGGATCTACGAGCAGTACTTC.

V gene TRBV5-1 combines with J gene TRBJ1-1; a possible D gene is TRBD1 (6 bases). The germline V gene encodes CDR1 SGHRS and CDR2 YFSETQ. The ends were cut back, 0 bases at V and 1 base at J, with 10 bases in the middle. CDR3 length: 15 amino acids. CDR3 region: CASSLDGGRNTEAFF. The CDR3 DNA is TGCGCCAGCAGCTTGGATGGGGGGCGGAACACTGAAGCTTTCTTT.

A note on this clone: This may be a read error, as it is one base from a much larger clone. This sequence joins TRBV7-2 and TRBJ2-7; no definite D call. V lost 3 bases and J 3 bases, leaving 3 bases between the germline ends. The germline gives CDR1 SGHTA, CDR2 FQGNSA. The CDR3 sequence is 11 residues long. The CDR3 bases are TGTGCCAGCAGCTTCCGCTACGAGCAGTACTTC. It specifies CASSFRYEQYF.

The DNA for the CDR3 is TGTGCCAGCTCACCAGGTCCAGCAGTTCCTTACGAGCAGTACTTC. Amino acid sequence: CASSPGPAVPYEQYF. V gene TRBV18 combines with J gene TRBJ2-7; D is uncertain. This CDR3 is built from 15 residues. The V end lost 2 bases, the J end lost 4 bases, and 15 bases lay between the germline ends. Looked up from germline, CDR1 is KGHSH and CDR2 is LQKENI.

The V and J genes are TRBV5-5 and TRBJ2-1, with no clear D. Trimming took off 1 base at V and 2 bases at J, with 4 bases between the two ends. The length of the CDR3 is 13 residues. Per the germline V gene, CDR1 is SGHKS and CDR2 is YYEKEE (reference sequence). CDR3 sequence reads: CASSLNTYNEQFF. CDR3 DNA: TGTGCCAGCAGCTTGAACACCTACAATGAGCAGTTCTTC.

The rearrangement uses TRBV28 and TRBJ2-3; no clear D gene. The CDR3 is 13 amino acids. Germline V gene sequence: CDR1 MDHEN, CDR2 SYDVKM. Trimming removed 6 bases from V and 6 bases from J, with 13 bases in between. CDR3: CASSSTIPDTQYF. The CDR3 DNA follows: TGTGCCAGCAGCTCCACGATCCCGGATACGCAGTATTTT.